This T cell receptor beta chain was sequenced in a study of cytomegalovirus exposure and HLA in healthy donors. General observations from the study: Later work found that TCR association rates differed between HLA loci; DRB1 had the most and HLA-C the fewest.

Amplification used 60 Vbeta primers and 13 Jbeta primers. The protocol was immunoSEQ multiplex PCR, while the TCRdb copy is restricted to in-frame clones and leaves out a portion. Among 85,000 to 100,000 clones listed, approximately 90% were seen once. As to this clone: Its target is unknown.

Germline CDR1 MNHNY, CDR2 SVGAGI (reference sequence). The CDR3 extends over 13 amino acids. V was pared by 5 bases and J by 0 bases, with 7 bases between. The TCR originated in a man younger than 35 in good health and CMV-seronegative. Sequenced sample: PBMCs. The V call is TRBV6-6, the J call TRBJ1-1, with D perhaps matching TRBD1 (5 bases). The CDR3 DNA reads TGTGCCAGCAGTCAAGGGGTGAACACTGAAGCTTTCTTT. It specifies CASSQGVNTEAFF.